This T cell receptor (beta chain) came from a study of neurological immune-mediated disorders. Findings and caveats of the study: Sharing of CDR3 amino acid sequences among expanded clones across subjects was absent, suggesting private repertoires in all groups.

The CDR3 is 16 amino acids. With V trimmed by 5 bases and J by 2 bases, 9 bases remained unmatched. The germline gives CDR1 MDHEN, CDR2 SYDVKM. The cDNA was synthesized by 5'RACE incorporating 10-nucleotide random UMIs. TCRdb redid the calling of the 5' RACE reads with MiXCR, one entry per CDR3 protein. The profile shows 93,000 or so distinct CDR3 sequences, under 14% of them singletons. Sample time point: longitudinal time-point 3. Source material was 2 million unsorted PBMCs, stored at -80 °C in RNAlater. A remark on this clonotype: Its cognate antigen is unknown.

The clonotype was recovered from a female donor with HTLV-1-associated myelopathy (HAM/TSP). The genes are TRBV28 and TRBJ2-1; 7 nucleotides line up with TRBD2. The sample consisted of PBMCs. CDR3 DNA: TGTGCCAGCAGTCCACTCTCCCGGGGGGCCTACAATGAGCAGTTCTTC. Encoded protein: CASSPLSRGAYNEQFF.